This TCR beta chain was profiled in a study of blood T cell repertoires in COVID-19. About the research overall: Sites in the United States, Italy and Spain provided acute and convalescent COVID-19 samples. T cells, B-cell-depleted T cells, or PBMCs provided the cDNA or gDNA that served as material.

Adults between about 18 and 95 years of age took part from about two dozen US areas. In the original workflow: It was from reference gene primer amplification that nucleated cell counts were estimated. Using immunoSEQ multiplex PCR, the repertoire was profiled, and TCRdb retains in-frame clones only, with some absent. That table gives V, J and clone size, and the DNA gave D and trimming. The sample shows about 140,000 clones, roughly 84% of them seen only once. As concerns this clone: At the DNA level, this CDR3 is encoded by other sequences in the same sample as well.

The sample consisted of PBMCs or T cells enriched from blood (not recorded which). The clonotype originates from a middle-aged man with acute COVID-19.

CDR3 in DNA: TGTGCCAGCAGCTTAGCAAGCGGAGCCTACAATGAGCAGTTCTTC. It is translated as CASSLASGAYNEQFF. V gene TRBV7-2 combines with J gene TRBJ2-1; D might be TRBD2 (5 bases). Per germline, CDR1 SGHTA and CDR2 FQGNSA. The CDR3 runs 15 residues. V lost 0 bases, J lost 2 bases, and 8 bases lay in between.